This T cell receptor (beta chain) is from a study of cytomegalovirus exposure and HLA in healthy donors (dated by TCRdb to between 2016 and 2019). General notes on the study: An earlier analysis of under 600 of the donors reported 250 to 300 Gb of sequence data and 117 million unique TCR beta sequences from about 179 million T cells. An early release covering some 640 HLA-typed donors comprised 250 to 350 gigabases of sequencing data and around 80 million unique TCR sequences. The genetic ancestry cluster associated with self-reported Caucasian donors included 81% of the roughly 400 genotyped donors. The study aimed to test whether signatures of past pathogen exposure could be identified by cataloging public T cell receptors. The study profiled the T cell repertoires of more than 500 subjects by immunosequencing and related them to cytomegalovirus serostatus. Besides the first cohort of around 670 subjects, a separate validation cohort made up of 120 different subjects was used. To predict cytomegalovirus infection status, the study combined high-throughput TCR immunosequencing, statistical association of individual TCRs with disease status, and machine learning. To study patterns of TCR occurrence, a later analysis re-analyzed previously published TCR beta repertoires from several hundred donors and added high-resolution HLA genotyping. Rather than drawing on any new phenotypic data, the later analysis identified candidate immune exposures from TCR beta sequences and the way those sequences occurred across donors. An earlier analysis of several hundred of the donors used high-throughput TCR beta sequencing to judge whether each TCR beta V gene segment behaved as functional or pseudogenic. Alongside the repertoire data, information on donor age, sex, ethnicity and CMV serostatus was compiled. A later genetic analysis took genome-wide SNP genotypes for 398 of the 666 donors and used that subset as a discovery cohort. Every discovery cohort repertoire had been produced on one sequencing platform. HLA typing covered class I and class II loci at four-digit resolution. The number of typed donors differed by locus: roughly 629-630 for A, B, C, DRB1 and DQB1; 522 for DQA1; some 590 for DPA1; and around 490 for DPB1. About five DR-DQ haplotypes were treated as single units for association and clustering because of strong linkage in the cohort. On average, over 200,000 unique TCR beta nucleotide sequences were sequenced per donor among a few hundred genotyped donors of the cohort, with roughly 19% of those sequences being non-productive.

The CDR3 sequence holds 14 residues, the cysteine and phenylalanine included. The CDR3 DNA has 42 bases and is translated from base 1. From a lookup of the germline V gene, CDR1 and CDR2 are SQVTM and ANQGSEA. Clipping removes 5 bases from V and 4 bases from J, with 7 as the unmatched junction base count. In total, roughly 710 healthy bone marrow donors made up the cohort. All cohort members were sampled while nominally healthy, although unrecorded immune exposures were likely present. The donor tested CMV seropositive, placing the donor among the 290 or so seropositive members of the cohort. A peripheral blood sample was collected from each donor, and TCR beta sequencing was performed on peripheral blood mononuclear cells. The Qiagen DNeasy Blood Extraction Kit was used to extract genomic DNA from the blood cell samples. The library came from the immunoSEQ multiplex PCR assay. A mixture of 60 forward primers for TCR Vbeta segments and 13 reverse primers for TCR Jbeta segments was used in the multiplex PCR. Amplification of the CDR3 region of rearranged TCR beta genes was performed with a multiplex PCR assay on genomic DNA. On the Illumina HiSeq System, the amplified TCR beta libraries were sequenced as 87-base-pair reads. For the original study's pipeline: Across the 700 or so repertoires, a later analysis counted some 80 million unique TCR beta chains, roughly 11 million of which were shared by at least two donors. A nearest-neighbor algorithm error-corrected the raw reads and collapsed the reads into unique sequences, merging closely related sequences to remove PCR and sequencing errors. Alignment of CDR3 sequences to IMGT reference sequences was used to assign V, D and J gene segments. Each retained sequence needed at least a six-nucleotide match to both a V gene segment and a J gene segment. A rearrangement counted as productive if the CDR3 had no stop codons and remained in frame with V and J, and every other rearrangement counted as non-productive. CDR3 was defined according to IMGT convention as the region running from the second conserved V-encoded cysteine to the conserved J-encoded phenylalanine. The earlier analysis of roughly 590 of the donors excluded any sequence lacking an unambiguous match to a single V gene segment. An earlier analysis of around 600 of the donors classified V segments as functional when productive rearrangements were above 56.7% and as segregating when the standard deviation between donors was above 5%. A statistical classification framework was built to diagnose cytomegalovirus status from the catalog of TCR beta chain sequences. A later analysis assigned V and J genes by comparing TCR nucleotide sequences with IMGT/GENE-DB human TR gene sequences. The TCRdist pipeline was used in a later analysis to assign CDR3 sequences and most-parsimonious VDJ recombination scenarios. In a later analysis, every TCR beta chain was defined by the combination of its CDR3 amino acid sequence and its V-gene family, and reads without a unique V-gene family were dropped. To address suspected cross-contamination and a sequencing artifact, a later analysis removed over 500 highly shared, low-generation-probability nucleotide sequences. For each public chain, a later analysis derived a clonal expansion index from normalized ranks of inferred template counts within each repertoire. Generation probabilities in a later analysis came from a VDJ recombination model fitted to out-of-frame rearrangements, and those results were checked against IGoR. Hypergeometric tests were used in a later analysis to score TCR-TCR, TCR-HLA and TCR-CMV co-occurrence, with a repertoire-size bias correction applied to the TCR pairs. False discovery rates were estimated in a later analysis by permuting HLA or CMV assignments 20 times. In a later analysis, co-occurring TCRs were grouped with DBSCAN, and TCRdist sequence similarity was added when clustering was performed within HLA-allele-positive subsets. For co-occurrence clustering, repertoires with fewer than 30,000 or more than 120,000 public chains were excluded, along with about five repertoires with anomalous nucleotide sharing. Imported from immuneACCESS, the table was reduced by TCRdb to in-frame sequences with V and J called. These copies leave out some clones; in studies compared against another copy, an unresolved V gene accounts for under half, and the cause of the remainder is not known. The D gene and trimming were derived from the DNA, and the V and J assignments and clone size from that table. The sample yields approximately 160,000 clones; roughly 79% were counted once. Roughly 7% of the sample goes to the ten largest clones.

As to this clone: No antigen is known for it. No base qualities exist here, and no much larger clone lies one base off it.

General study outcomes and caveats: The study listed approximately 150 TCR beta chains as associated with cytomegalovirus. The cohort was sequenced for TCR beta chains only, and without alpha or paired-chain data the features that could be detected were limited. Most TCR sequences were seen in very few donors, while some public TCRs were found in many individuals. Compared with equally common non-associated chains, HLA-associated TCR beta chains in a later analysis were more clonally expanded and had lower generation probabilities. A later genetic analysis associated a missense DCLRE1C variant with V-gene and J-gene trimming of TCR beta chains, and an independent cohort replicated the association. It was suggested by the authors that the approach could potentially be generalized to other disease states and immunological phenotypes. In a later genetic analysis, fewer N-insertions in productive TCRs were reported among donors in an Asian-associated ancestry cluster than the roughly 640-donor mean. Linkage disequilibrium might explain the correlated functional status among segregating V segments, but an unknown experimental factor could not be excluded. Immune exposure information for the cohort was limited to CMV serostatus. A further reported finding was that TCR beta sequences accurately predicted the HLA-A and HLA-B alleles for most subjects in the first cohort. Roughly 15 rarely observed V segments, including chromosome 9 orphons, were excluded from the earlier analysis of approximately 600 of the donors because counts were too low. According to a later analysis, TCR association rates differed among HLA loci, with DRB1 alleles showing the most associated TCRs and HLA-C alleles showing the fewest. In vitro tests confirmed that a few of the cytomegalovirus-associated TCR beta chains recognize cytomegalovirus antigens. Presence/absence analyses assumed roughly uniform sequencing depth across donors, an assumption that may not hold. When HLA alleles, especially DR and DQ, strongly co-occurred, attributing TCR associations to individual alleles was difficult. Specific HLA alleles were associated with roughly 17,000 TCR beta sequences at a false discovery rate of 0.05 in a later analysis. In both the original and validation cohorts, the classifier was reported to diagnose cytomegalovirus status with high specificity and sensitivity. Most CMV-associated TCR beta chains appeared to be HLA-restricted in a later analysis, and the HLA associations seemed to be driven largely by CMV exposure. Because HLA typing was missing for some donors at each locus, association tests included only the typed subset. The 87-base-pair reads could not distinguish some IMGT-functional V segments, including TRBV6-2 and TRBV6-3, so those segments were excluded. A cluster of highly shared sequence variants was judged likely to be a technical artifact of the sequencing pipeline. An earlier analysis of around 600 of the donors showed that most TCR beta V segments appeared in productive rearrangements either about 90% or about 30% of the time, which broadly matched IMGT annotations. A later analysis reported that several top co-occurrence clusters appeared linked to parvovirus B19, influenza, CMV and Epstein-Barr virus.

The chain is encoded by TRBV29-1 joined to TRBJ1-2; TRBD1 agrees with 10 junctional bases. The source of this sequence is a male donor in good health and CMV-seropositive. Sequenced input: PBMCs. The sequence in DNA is TGCAGCGTTCGGGGACAGGGGTGGTCCTATGGCTACACCTTC. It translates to CSVRGQGWSYGYTF. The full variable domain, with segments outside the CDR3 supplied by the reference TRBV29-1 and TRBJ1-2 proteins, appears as SAVISQKPSRDICQRGTSLTIQCQVDSQVTMMFWYRQQPGQSLTLIATANQGSEATYESGFVIDKFPISRPNLTFSTLTVSNMSPEDSSIYLCSVRGQGWSYGYTFGSGTRLTVV.